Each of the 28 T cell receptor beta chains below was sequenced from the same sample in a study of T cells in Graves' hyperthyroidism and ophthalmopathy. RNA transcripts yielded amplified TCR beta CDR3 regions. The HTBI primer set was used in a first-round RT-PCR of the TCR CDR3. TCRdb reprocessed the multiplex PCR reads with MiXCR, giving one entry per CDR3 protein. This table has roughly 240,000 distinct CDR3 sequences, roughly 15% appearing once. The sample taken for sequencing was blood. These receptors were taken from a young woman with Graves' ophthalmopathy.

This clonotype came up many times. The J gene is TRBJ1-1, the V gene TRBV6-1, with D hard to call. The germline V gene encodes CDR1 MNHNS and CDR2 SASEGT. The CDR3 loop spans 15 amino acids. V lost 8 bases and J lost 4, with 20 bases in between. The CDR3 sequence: CASARGGRQGTEAFF. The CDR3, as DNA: TGTGCCAGCGCCCGGGGAGGCAGACAAGGCACTGAAGCTTTCTTT.

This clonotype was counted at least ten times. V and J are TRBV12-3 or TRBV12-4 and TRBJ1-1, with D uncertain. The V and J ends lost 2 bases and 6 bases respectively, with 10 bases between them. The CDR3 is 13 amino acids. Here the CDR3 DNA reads TGTGCCAGCAGTTTATCCTTGACGGCTGAAGCTTTCTTT. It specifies CASSLSLTAEAFF.

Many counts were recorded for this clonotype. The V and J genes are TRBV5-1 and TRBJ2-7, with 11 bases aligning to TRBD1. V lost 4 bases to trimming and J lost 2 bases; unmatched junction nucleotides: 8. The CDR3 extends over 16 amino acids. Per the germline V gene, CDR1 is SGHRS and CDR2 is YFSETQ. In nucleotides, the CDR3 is TGCGCCAGCAGCCACCTACCGGGACAGGGGGCCTACGAGCAGTACTTC. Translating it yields CASSHLPGQGAYEQYF.

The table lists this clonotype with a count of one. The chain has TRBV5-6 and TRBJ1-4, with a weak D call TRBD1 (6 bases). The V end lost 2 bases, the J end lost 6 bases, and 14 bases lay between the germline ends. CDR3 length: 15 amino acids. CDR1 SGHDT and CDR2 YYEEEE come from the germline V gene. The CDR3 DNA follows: TGTGCCAGCAGCTTCTTTGGTTCAGGGGATGAAAAACTGTTTTTT. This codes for CASSFFGSGDEKLFF.

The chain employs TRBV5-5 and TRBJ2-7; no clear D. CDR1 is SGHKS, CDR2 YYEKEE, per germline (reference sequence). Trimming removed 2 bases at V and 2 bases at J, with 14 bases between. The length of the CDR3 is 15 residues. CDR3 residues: CASSFRAHYTYEQYF. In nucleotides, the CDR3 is TGTGCCAGCAGCTTCAGAGCCCACTATACCTACGAGCAGTACTTC.

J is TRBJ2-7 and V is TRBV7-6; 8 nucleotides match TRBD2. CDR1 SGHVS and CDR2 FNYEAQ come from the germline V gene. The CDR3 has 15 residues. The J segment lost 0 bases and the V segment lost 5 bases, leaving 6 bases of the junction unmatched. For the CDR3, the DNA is TGTGCCAGCAGCACACTAGCGGACGTCTCCTACGAGCAGTACTTC. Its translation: CASSTLADVSYEQYF.

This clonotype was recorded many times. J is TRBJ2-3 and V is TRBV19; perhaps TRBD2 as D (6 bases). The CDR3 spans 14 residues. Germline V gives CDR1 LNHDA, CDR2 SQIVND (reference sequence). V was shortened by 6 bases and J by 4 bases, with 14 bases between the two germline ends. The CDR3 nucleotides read TGTGCCAGTAGCCCAAGCGGGCTACCAGATACGCAGTATTTT. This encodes CASSPSGLPDTQYF.

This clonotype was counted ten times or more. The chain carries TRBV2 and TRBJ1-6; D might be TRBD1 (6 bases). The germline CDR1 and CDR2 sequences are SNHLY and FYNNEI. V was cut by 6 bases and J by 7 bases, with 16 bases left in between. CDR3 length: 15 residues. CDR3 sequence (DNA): TGTGCCAGCAGCACCACGGGGGCGGAGAATTCACCCCTCCACTTT. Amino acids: CASSTTGAENSPLHF.

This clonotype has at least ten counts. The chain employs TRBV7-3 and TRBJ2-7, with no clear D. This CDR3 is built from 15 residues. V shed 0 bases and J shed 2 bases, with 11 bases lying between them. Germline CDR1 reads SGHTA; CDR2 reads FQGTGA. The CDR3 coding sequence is TGTGCCAGCAGCTTAACGGGTCTATCTCCCTACGAGCAGTACTTC. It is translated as CASSLTGLSPYEQYF. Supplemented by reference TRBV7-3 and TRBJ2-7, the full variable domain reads GAGVSQTPSNKVTEKGKYVELRCDPISGHTALYWYRQSLGQGPEFLIYFQGTGAADDSGLPNDRFFAVRPEGSVSTLKIQRTERGDSAVYLCASSLTGLSPYEQYFGPGTRLTVT.

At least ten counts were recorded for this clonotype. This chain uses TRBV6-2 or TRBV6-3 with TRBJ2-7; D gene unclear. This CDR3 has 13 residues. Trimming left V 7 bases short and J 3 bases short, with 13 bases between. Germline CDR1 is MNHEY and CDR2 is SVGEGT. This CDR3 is CASTPDAYYEQYF. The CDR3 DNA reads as TGTGCCAGCACCCCGGACGCATACTACGAGCAGTACTTC.

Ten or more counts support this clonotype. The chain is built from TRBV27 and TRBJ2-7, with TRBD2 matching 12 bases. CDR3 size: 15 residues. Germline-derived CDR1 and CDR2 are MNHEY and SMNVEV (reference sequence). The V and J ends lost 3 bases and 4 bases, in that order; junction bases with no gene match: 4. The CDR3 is CASSFGLAGRYEQYF. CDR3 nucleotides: TGTGCCAGCAGTTTTGGACTAGCGGGACGGTACGAGCAGTACTTC.

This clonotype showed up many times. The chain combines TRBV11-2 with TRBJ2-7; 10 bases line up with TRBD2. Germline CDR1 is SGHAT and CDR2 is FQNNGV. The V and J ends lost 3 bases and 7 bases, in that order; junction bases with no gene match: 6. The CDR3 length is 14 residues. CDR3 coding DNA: TGTGCCAGCAGCTTGCTAGCGGGAGTTGGGGAGCAGTACTTC. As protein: CASSLLAGVGEQYF.

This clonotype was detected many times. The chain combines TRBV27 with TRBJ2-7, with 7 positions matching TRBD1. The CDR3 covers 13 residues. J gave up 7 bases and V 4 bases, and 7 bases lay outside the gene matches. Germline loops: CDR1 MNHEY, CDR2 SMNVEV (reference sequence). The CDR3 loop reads CASSWARGWEQYF. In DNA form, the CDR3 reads TGTGCCAGCAGTTGGGCCAGGGGGTGGGAGCAGTACTTC.

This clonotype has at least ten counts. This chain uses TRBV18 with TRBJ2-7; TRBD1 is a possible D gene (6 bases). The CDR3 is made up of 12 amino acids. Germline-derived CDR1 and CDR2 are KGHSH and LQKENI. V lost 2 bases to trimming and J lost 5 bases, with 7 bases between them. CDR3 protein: CASSPSGDEQYF. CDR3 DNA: TGTGCCAGCTCACCATCAGGGGACGAGCAGTACTTC.

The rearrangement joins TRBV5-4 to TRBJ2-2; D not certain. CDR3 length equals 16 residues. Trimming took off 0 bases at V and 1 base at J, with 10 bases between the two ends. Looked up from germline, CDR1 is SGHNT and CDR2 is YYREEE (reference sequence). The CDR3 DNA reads TGTGCCAGCAGCTTGGGGGGTTTTGGGAACACCGGGGAGCTGTTTTTT. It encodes CASSLGGFGNTGELFF.

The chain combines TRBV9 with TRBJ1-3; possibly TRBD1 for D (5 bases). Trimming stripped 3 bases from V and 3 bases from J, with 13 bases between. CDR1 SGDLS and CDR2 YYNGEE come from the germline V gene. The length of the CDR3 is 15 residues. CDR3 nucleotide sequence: TGTGCCAGCAGCGCCGACCCCGGGGGTGGAAACACCATATATTTT. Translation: CASSADPGGGNTIYF.

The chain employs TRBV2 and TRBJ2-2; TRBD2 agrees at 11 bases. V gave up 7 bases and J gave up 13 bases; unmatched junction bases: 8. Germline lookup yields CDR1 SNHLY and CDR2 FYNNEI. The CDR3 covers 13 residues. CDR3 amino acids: CASTSGGPLRLFF. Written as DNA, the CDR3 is TGTGCCAGCACTAGCGGGGGGCCCCTAAGGCTGTTTTTT.

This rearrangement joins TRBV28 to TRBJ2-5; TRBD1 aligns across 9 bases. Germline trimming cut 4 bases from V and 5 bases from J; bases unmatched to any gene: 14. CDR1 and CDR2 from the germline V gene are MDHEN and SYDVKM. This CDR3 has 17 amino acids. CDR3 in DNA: TGTGCCAGCAGTTCTCTCGGGACAGGGAGAGTAGGGGAGACCCAGTACTTC. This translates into CASSSLGTGRVGETQYF.

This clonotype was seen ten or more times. Here the CDR3 DNA reads TGTGCCAGCAGCGACAGACTAGCGGGGGAGACCCAGTACTTC. Protein: CASSDRLAGETQYF. The chain employs TRBV2 and TRBJ2-5, with TRBD2 matching 11 bases. Losses at the gene ends were 6 bases for V and 5 bases for J; bases not matched to a gene: 5. This CDR3 has 14 amino acids. From germline, CDR1 is SNHLY and CDR2 FYNNEI.

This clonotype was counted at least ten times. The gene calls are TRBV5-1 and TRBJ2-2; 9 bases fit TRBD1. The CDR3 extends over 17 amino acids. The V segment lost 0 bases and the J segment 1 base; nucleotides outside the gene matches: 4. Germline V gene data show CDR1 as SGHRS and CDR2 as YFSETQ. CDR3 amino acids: CASSLALDRGNTGELFF. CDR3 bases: TGCGCCAGCAGCTTGGCCCTGGACAGGGGGAACACCGGGGAGCTGTTTTTT.

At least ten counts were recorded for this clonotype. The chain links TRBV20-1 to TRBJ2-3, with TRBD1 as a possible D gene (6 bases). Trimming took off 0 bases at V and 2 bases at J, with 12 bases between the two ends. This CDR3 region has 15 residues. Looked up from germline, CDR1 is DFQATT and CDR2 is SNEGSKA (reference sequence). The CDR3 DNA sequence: TGCAGTGCTAGAGATGAGGGGGACCACACAGATACGCAGTATTTT. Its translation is CSARDEGDHTDTQYF.

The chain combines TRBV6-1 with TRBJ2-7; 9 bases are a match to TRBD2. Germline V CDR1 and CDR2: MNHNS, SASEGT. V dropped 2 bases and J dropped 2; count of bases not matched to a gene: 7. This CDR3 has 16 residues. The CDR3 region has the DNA TGTGCCAGCAGTGAAATGGCGGGGGGGGGGGCCTACGAGCAGTACTTC. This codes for CASSEMAGGGAYEQYF.

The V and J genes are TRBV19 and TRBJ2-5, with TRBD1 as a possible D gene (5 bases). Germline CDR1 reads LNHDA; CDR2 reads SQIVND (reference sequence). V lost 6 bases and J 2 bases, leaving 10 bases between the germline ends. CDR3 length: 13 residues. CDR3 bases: TGTGCCAGTAGGAACACAGGTCAAGAGACCCAGTACTTC. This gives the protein CASRNTGQETQYF. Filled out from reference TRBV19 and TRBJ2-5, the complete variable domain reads DGGITQSPKYLFRKEGQNVTLSCEQNLNHDAMYWYRQDPGQGLRLIYYSQIVNDFQKGDIAEGYSVSREKKESFPLTVTSAQKNPTAFYLCASRNTGQETQYFGPGTRLLVL.

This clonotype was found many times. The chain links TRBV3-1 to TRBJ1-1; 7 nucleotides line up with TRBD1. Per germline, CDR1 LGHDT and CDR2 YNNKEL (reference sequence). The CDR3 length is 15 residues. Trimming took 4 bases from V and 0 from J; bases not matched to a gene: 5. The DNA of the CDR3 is TGTGCCAGCAGCCCGACAGGGTTGGTGAACACTGAAGCTTTCTTT. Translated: CASSPTGLVNTEAFF. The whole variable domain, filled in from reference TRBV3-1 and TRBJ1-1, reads DTAVSQTPKYLVTQMGNDKSIKCEQNLGHDTMYWYKQDSKKFLKIMFSYNNKELIINETVPNRFSPKSPDKAHLNLHINSLELGDSAVYFCASSPTGLVNTEAFFGQGTRLTVV.

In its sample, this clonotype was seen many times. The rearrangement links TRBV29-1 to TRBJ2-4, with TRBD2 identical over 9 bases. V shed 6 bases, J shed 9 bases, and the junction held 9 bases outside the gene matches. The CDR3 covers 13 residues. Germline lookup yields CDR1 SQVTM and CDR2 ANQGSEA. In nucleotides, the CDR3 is TGCAGCGTGCGGGGACTAGCATCGGTCATTCAGTACTTC. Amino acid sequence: CSVRGLASVIQYF.

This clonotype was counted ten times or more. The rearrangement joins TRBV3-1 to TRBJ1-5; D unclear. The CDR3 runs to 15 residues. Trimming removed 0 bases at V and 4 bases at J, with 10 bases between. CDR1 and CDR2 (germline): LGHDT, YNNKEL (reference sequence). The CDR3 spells CASSQDLGSNQPQHF. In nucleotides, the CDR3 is TGTGCCAGCAGCCAAGATCTTGGATCTAATCAGCCCCAGCATTTT.

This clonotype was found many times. In DNA form, the CDR3 reads TGTGCCAGCAGCTTAGGGTGGGGGAGCGGTGAAGCTTTCTTT. Translating it yields CASSLGWGSGEAFF. V usage is TRBV7-6 and J usage is TRBJ1-1; D might be TRBD1 (5 bases). The germline V gene has CDR1 SGHVS and CDR2 FNYEAQ. V was shortened by 1 base and J by 7 bases, with 13 bases between the two germline ends. The CDR3 sequence is 14 residues long. Supplemented by reference TRBV7-6 and TRBJ1-1, the full variable domain reads GAGVSQSPRYKVTKRGQDVALRCDPISGHVSLYWYRQALGQGPEFLTYFNYEAQQDKSGLPNDRFSAERPEGSISTLTIQRTEQRDSAMYRCASSLGWGSGEAFFGQGTRLTVV.

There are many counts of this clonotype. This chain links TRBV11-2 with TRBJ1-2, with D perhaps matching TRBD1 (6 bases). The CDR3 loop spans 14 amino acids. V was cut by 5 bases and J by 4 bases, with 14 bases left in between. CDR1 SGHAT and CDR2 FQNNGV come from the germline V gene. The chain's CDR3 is CASSEGGSLYGYTF. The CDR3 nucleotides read TGTGCCAGCAGCGAAGGGGGATCCCTCTATGGCTACACCTTC.